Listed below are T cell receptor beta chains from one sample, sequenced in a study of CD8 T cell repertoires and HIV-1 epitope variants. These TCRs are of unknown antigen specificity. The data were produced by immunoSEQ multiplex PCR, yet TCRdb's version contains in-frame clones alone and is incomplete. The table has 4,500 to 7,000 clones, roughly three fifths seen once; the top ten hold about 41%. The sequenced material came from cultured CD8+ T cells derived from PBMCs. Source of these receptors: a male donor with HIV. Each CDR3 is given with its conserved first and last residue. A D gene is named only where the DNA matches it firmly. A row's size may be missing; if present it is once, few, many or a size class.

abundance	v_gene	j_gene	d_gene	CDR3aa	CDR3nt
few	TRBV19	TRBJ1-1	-	CASSIDVTGTMNTEAFF	TGTGCCAGTAGTATAGACGTTACCGGGACAATGAACACTGAAGCTTTCTTT
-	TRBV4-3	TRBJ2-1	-	CASSQAAPDWTTYNEQFF	TGCGCCAGCAGCCAAGCAGCTCCAGACTGGACTACCTACAATGAGCAGTTCTTC
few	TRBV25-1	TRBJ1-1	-	CASEWNTEAFF	TGTGCCAGCGAATGGAACACTGAAGCTTTCTTT
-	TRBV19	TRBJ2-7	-	CASSKGAAAEQYF	TGTGCCAGTAGCAAGGGAGCGGCAGCTGAGCAGTACTTC
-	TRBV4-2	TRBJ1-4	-	CASSQLQDDNEKLFF	TGTGCCAGCAGCCAACTACAGGATGACAATGAAAAACTGTTTTTT
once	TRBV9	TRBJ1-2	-	CASSLRGRGYGYTF	TGTGCCAGCAGCCTTCGCGGCAGGGGCTATGGCTACACCTTC
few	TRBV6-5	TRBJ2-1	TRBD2	CASSYSGLAGGNEQFF	TGTGCCAGCAGTTACTCGGGACTAGCGGGGGGGAATGAGCAGTTCTTC
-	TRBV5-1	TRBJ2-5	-	CASRDDGWQTQYF	TGCGCCAGCAGGGACGACGGGTGGCAGACCCAGTACTTC
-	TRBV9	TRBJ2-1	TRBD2	CASSPWTSGGREQFF	TGTGCCAGCAGCCCCTGGACTAGCGGGGGCCGGGAGCAGTTCTTC
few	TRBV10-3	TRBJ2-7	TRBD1	CATGTGSYEQYF	TGTGCCACCGGGACAGGCTCCTACGAGCAGTACTTC
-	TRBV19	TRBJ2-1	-	CASSATGFGEQFF	TGTGCCAGTAGTGCGACAGGCTTTGGGGAGCAGTTCTTC
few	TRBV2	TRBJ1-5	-	CASSEFSVNQPQHF	TGTGCCAGCAGTGAATTCTCTGTTAATCAGCCCCAGCATTTT
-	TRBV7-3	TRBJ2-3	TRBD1	CASSLTTGGETDTQYF	TGTGCCAGCAGCTTAACGACAGGGGGCGAGACAGATACGCAGTATTTT
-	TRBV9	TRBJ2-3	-	CASSVVPSRMAQYF	TGTGCCAGCAGCGTAGTCCCCTCCCGGATGGCGCAGTATTTT
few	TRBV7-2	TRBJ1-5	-	CASSLRQGNQPQHF	TGTGCCAGCAGCTTAAGACAGGGCAATCAGCCCCAGCATTTT
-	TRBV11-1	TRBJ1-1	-	CASSLTAGGTEAFF	TGTGCCAGCAGCTTGACAGCCGGGGGTACTGAAGCTTTCTTT
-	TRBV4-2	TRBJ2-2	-	CASSQGDAGELFF	TGTGCCAGCAGCCAAGGCGACGCCGGGGAGCTGTTTTTT
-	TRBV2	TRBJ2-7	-	CASSESVREQYF	TGTGCCAGCAGTGAAAGCGTTAGGGAGCAGTACTTC
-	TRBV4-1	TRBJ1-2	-	CASSQDRWGSQNYGYTF	TGCGCCAGCAGCCAAGATCGGTGGGGGAGTCAGAACTATGGCTACACCTTC
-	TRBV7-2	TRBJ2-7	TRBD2	CASSLAAGSGGEQYF	TGTGCCAGCAGCTTAGCGGCAGGATCGGGGGGGGAGCAGTACTTC
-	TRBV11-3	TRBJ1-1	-	CASSFAGNTEAFF	TGTGCCAGCAGCTTCGCCGGGAACACTGAAGCTTTCTTT
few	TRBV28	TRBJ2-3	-	CASSPVVSTDTQYF	TGTGCCAGCAGTCCGGTAGTAAGCACAGATACGCAGTATTTT
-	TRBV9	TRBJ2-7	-	CASSDDYLGNYEQYF	TGTGCCAGCAGCGACGACTACCTTGGGAACTACGAGCAGTACTTC
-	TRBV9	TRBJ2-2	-	CASSPGTGGGTGELFF	TGTGCCAGCAGCCCAGGGACTGGAGGGGGTACCGGGGAGCTGTTTTTT
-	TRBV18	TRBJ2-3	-	CASSSGHPGTQYF	TGTGCCAGCTCATCGGGACATCCAGGTACGCAGTATTTT
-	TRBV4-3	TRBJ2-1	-	CASSPGTFYNEQFF	TGCGCCAGCAGCCCTGGGACTTTCTACAATGAGCAGTTCTTC
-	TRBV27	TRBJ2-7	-	CASSLGTATYEQYF	TGTGCCAGCAGTTTAGGGACGGCTACCTACGAGCAGTACTTC
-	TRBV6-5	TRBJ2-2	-	CASSYSQGTGELFF	TGTGCCAGCAGTTACTCGCAGGGAACCGGGGAGCTGTTTTTT
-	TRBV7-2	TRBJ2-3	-	CASSSEAILLTDTQYF	TGTGCCAGCAGCTCAGAGGCTATCCTCCTGACAGATACGCAGTATTTT
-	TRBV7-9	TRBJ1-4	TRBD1	CASSLNAGGVEKLFF	TGTGCCAGCAGCTTAAATGCAGGGGGAGTTGAAAAACTGTTTTTT
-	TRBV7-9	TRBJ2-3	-	CASSLPTTYDGTDTQYF	TGTGCCAGCAGCTTGCCGACAACCTATGATGGCACAGATACGCAGTATTTT
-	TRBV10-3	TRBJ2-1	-	CAISDPTGEQFF	TGTGCCATCAGTGACCCAACAGGGGAGCAGTTCTTC
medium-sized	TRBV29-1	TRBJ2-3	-	CSAAGTESTDTQYF	TGCAGCGCGGCGGGCACCGAGTCCACAGATACGCAGTATTTT
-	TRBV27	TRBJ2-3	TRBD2	CASRHTTTSGTDTQYF	TGTGCCAGCAGACATACGACGACTAGCGGCACAGATACGCAGTATTTT
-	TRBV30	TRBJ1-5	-	CAWSGESQPQHF	TGTGCCTGGAGTGGAGAGAGTCAGCCCCAGCATTTT